This T cell receptor (beta chain) was identified in a study of OX40 agonist ivuxolimab in advanced cancers. Whole-study context: Therapy given before enrollment (anti-PD-1, anti-PD-L1 or anti-CTLA-4) was allowed, and around 40% had some. Partial responses were recorded for three patients, including one with hepatocellular carcinoma and two with cutaneous melanoma.

V was trimmed by 5 bases and J by 3 bases, leaving 14 bases between them. CDR1 and CDR2 (germline): MNHEY, SMNVEV (reference sequence). The CDR3 extends over 15 amino acids. Sequencing was performed with immunoSEQ multiplex PCR; in TCRdb, only in-frame clones are kept and a portion is missing. The repertoire has over 65,000 clones, 86% of them found once; the top ten carry approximately 6.5%. Findings and caveats of the study: Low normalized T-cell clonal expansion also characterized some of the nonresponders. In general, CD8+ T cells held more expanded clones than CD4+ did, on average.

This clone was seen once. Antigen specificity is unknown. This rearrangement joins TRBV27 to TRBJ2-1, with a possible D match to TRBD2 (6 bases). The TCR originated in an adult with an advanced solid tumor such as melanoma, head and neck, liver or kidney cancer. The material sequenced was CD4+ or CD8+ T cells sorted from blood, taken in a trial of the OX40 agonist ivuxolimab. The CDR3 region has the DNA TGTGCCAGCAGTCCTTCCGGGACTTTCTACAATGAGCAGTTCTTC. As protein: CASSPSGTFYNEQFF.